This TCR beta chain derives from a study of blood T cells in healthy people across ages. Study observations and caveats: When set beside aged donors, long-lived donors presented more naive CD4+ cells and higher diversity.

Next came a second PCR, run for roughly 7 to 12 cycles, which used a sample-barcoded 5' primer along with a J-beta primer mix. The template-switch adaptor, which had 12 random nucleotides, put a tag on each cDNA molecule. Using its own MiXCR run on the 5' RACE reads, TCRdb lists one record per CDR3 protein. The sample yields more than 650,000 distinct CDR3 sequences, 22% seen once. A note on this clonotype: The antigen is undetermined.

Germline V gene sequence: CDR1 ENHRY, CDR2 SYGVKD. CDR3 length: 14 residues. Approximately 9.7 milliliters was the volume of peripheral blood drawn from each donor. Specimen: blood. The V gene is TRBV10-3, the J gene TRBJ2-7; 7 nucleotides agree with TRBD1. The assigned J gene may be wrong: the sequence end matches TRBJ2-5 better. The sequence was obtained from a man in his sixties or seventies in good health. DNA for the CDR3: TGTGCCATCAGTGAGAGGGGGCCCCAAGAGACCCAGTACTTC. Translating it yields CAISERGPQETQYF.